This entry lists 28 T cell receptor beta chains sequenced from one sample in a study of T-cell reconstitution after alpha-beta-depleted transplantation in children. For TCRbeta, the library was prepared with unique molecular identifiers. TCRdb re-called the PCR reads through MiXCR, storing one row per CDR3 protein. The table has some 240,000 distinct CDR3 sequences, roughly a tenth seen once; the top ten hold about 4.9%. The sample was PBMCs from the stem cell graft donor, taken from the stem cell graft. The origin of the receptors is a human donor who donated a stem cell graft to a child with SCID.

This clonotype was counted ten times or more. The chain couples TRBV20-1 to TRBJ1-1, with D tentatively TRBD1 (5 bases). Germline values: CDR1 DFQATT, CDR2 SNEGSKA (reference sequence). Between the trimmed V and J ends, which lost 6 bases and 0 bases, there was a span of 5 bases. The CDR3 is made up of 11 amino acids. The CDR3 is CSATVNTEAFF. The CDR3 bases are TGCAGTGCGACAGTGAACACTGAAGCTTTCTTT.

This clonotype was recorded at least ten times. In nucleotides, the CDR3 is TGCGCCAGCAGCCCCATGGGCCCGGTTGGATATGGCTACACCTTC. Protein product: CASSPMGPVGYGYTF. This chain joins TRBV5-1 and TRBJ1-2; unclear D gene. V lost 4 bases, J lost 5 bases, and 18 bases lay in between. CDR1 and CDR2 (germline): SGHRS, YFSETQ. The CDR3 sequence is 15 residues long. Complete variable domain (other parts from reference TRBV5-1 and TRBJ1-2): KAGVTQTPRYLIKTRGQQVTLSCSPISGHRSVSWYQQTPGQGLQFLFEYFSETQRNKGNFPGRFSGRQFSNSRSEMNVSTLELGDSALYLCASSPMGPVGYGYTFGSGTRLTVV.

This sequence joins TRBV20-1 and TRBJ1-5; the D gene is possibly TRBD1 (6 bases). V dropped 4 bases and J dropped 3 bases, with 16 bases sitting between them. The CDR3 has 15 amino acids. CDR1 and CDR2 (germline): DFQATT, SNEGSKA (reference sequence). CDR3 DNA: TGCAGTGCTACCCCCCAGGGGAGAGACAATCAGCCCCAGCATTTT. Amino acid sequence: CSATPQGRDNQPQHF.

This clonotype was counted a few times. This chain uses TRBV5-1 with TRBJ2-4; weak D call: TRBD2 (6 bases). The germline V and J ends were trimmed by 4 bases and 4 bases, with 12 bases remaining between them. Germline V gene sequence: CDR1 SGHRS, CDR2 YFSETQ. This CDR3 comprises 14 residues. The CDR3 spells CASSAGTGKNIQYF. CDR3 nucleotide sequence: TGCGCCAGCAGCGCCGGGACTGGAAAAAACATTCAGTACTTC.

V usage is TRBV5-1 and J usage is TRBJ2-1; TRBD2 matches at 8 bases. The CDR3 is 17 residues long. CDR1 SGHRS and CDR2 YFSETQ come from the germline V gene. With V trimmed by 3 bases and J by 4 bases, 12 bases remained unmatched. The CDR3 loop reads CASSSTPGAGGYNEQFF. The CDR3 DNA reads TGCGCCAGCAGCTCCACCCCAGGGGCGGGGGGTTACAATGAGCAGTTCTTC.

This clonotype was seen at least ten times. The genes are TRBV5-1 and TRBJ1-6; 10 bases align to TRBD1. Trimming at V came to 4 bases and at J to 10 bases, leaving 8 bases not matched to a gene. Germline assignment: CDR1 SGHRS and CDR2 YFSETQ. The CDR3 spans 15 residues. CDR3 loop: CASSGPGQGISPLHF. The CDR3 DNA is TGCGCCAGCAGCGGACCGGGACAGGGGATCTCACCCCTCCACTTT.

This clonotype was counted many times. V and J are TRBV11-3 and TRBJ2-6, with 9 bases that match TRBD1. The J segment lost 0 bases and the V segment lost 4 bases, leaving 10 bases of the junction unmatched. The V gene's germline CDR1 is SGHNT and CDR2 YENEEA. CDR3 length: 19 amino acids. The DNA for the CDR3 is TGTGCCAGCAGCTCCGGGACAGGGCGTTTCAGCTCTGGGGCCAACGTCCTGACTTTC. Protein product: CASSSGTGRFSSGANVLTF. Drawing the rest from reference TRBV11-3 and TRBJ2-6, the complete variable domain is EAGVVQSPRYKIIEKKQPVAFWCNPISGHNTLYWYLQNLGQGPELLIRYENEEAVDDSQLPKDRFSAERLKGVDSTLKIQPAELGDSAVYLCASSSGTGRFSSGANVLTFGAGSRLTVL.

This chain links TRBV20-1 with TRBJ2-3; D may correspond to TRBD1 or TRBD2 (6 bases each). V gave up 0 bases and J gave up 0 bases, with 13 bases separating them. The CDR3 sequence is 16 residues long. CDR1 DFQATT and CDR2 SNEGSKA come from the germline V gene (reference sequence). CDR3 sequence: CSARDRRGSSTDTQYF. In DNA, the CDR3 is TGCAGTGCTAGAGATCGGAGGGGGTCCAGCACAGATACGCAGTATTTT.

A word on this clonotype: Compared with germline, one end of the junction differs, possibly owing to a read error. This sequence joins TRBV12-3 or TRBV12-4 and TRBJ1-5; D is ambiguous. This CDR3 contains 16 residues. The CDR3 spells CASSLGPETGNHPQHF. In DNA form, the CDR3 reads TGTGCCAGCAGTTTAGGTCCAGAGACGGGGAATCACCCCCAGCATTTT.

The chain joins TRBV28 to TRBJ2-3; 10 bases are a match to TRBD1. The CDR3 has 16 residues. The V gene end was trimmed by 5 bases and the J gene end by 5 bases; junction bases not matched to a gene: 10. Per the germline V gene, CDR1 is MDHEN and CDR2 is SYDVKM. CDR3 DNA sequence: TGTGCCAGCAGTACTCCGGGACAGGGGATGGGAGATACGCAGTATTTT. Translation: CASSTPGQGMGDTQYF.

This clonotype came up many times. The V gene is TRBV14, the J gene TRBJ2-3, with D maybe TRBD1 (5 bases). The V end was cut by 1 base, the J end by 3 bases, with 5 bases between. Germline V gene data show CDR1 as SGHDN and CDR2 as FVKESK. The CDR3 length is 13 residues. The CDR3: CASSQAGTDTQYF. DNA of the CDR3: TGTGCCAGCAGCCAAGCAGGGACAGATACGCAGTATTTT.

This clonotype appeared many times. The chain carries TRBV20-1 and TRBJ1-6, with D perhaps matching TRBD1 (6 bases). Trimming removed 6 bases from V and 8 bases from J, with 14 bases in between. The germline gives CDR1 DFQATT, CDR2 SNEGSKA (reference sequence). The CDR3 sequence is 13 residues long. CDR3 sequence (DNA): TGCAGTGCACCGGGACATTCGGATTCACCCCTCCACTTT. The encoded protein is CSAPGHSDSPLHF.

The CDR3 nucleotides are TGCAGTGCAGAGGGGGGGACGAGGGACACTGAAGCTTTCTTT. Translated: CSAEGGTRDTEAFF. The chain has TRBV20-1 and TRBJ1-1; maybe TRBD1 (6 bases). V was cut by 6 bases and J by 3 bases, with 17 bases left in between. In germline, CDR1 is DFQATT, CDR2 SNEGSKA (reference sequence). The CDR3 totals 14 residues.

This clonotype has a handful of counts. The CDR3 nucleotides read TGCAGTGCTAGACAGCTCTACGAGCAGTACTTC. Protein product: CSARQLYEQYF. The rearrangement links TRBV20-1 to TRBJ2-7; D is ambiguous. This CDR3 region has 11 residues. Between the trimmed V and J ends, which lost 2 bases and 3 bases, there was a span of 5 bases. The germline gives CDR1 DFQATT, CDR2 SNEGSKA (reference sequence).

This clonotype was detected ten times or more. The chain is built from TRBV5-1 and TRBJ1-1; no firm D call. The V and J ends lost 7 bases and 1 base respectively, with 17 bases between them. CDR1 and CDR2 from the germline V gene are SGHRS and YFSETQ. This CDR3 has 15 amino acids. The chain's CDR3 is CASSAGYLPNTEAFF. The CDR3 DNA reads TGCGCCAGCTCCGCTGGGTATTTACCGAACACTGAAGCTTTCTTT.

This clonotype was detected ten times or more. The V call is TRBV5-5, the J call TRBJ1-4; possibly TRBD1 for D (5 bases). Germline-derived CDR1 and CDR2 are SGHKS and YYEKEE (reference sequence). This CDR3 spans 16 amino acids. V lost 3 bases, J lost 0 bases, and 12 bases lay in between. The CDR3 here is CASSSEGLATNEKLFF. In nucleotides, the CDR3 is TGTGCCAGCAGCTCGGAGGGACTTGCAACTAATGAAAAACTGTTTTTT.

There are many counts of this clonotype. This chain connects TRBV5-1 to TRBJ2-5, with TRBD2 identical over 7 bases. The CDR3 covers 16 residues. Germline CDR1 SGHRS, CDR2 YFSETQ. V lost 0 bases and J lost 5; bases outside the gene matches: 10. CDR3 region: CASSLAGWRGRETQYF. The CDR3 bases are TGCGCCAGCAGCTTGGCAGGCTGGCGGGGGAGGGAGACCCAGTACTTC.

This clonotype was recorded a few times. This chain joins TRBV5-1 and TRBJ2-7, with 8 bases that match TRBD2. The CDR3 is 15 amino acids. The germline V gene encodes CDR1 SGHRS and CDR2 YFSETQ. The V segment lost 0 bases and the J segment 6 bases; nucleotides outside the gene matches: 8. CDR3 DNA sequence: TGCGCCAGCAGCTTGGTCGGGGGGGGATTCGGCGAGCAGTACTTC. Translating it yields CASSLVGGGFGEQYF. Together with reference TRBV5-1 and TRBJ2-7, the CDR3 gives the full variable domain: KAGVTQTPRYLIKTRGQQVTLSCSPISGHRSVSWYQQTPGQGLQFLFEYFSETQRNKGNFPGRFSGRQFSNSRSEMNVSTLELGDSALYLCASSLVGGGFGEQYFGPGTRLTVT.

This clonotype has just a few counts. CDR3 residues: CASSYWGPGTGGYEQYF. DNA of the CDR3: TGTGCCAGCAGTTACTGGGGTCCTGGGACAGGAGGCTACGAGCAGTACTTC. V gene TRBV6-5 combines with J gene TRBJ2-7; TRBD1 matches at 8 bases. V dropped 1 base and J dropped 3; count of bases not matched to a gene: 11. The CDR3 is 17 amino acids. CDR1 and CDR2 from the germline V gene are MNHEY and SVGAGI.

This clonotype has a count of ten or more. V and J are TRBV5-6 and TRBJ2-1; D gene uncertain. Looked up from germline, CDR1 is SGHDT and CDR2 is YYEEEE. The CDR3 covers 15 residues. V lost 2 bases and J lost 6, with 15 bases in between. The CDR3 sequence: CASSFIASSSNEQFF. The CDR3 coding sequence is TGTGCCAGCAGCTTCATCGCGAGTAGCTCCAATGAGCAGTTCTTC.

In regard to this clonotype: The junction departs from germline at one end; a sequencing error may be responsible. For the CDR3, the DNA is TGTGCCAGCAGCTTAGCCGGGACCACTGAAGCCTTCTTT. Translation gives CASSLAGTTEAFF. The J gene is TRBJ1-1, the V gene TRBV7-2, with D perhaps matching TRBD1 (5 bases). The length of the CDR3 is 13 residues. In germline, CDR1 is SGHTA, CDR2 FQGNSA.

This clonotype was seen at least ten times. The chain is built from TRBV2 and TRBJ1-2; 7 nucleotides align to TRBD1. The CDR3 has 14 residues. Losses at the gene ends were 10 bases for V and 6 bases for J; bases not matched to a gene: 14. Germline values: CDR1 SNHLY, CDR2 FYNNEI. Here the CDR3 DNA reads TGTGCCACCAGAGGACAGGCACGGGAAAATGGCTACACCTTC. This codes for CATRGQARENGYTF.

This clonotype was recorded many times. J is TRBJ2-7 and V is TRBV20-1; TRBD1 or TRBD2 may be the D gene (5 bases each). The CDR3 loop spans 11 amino acids. V was cut by 6 bases and J by 6 bases, with 12 bases left in between. The germline gives CDR1 DFQATT, CDR2 SNEGSKA (reference sequence). CDR3 nucleotide sequence: TGCAGTGCCGGAGGTCAGGGCGAGCAGTACTTC. Encoded protein: CSAGGQGEQYF.

This clonotype came up many times. The chain has TRBV29-1 and TRBJ2-2; D unresolved. The V gene lost 1 base and the J gene lost 5 bases, with 11 bases spanning the gap. CDR3 length equals 14 residues. The germline gives CDR1 SQVTM, CDR2 ANQGSEA. The CDR3 spells CSVEGTARTGELFF. CDR3 nucleotide sequence: TGCAGCGTTGAAGGAACAGCACGAACCGGGGAGCTGTTTTTT.

In its sample, this clonotype was seen many times. The chain has TRBV5-1 and TRBJ2-1, with D maybe TRBD1 (6 bases). The CDR3 spans 16 residues. Germline CDR1 reads SGHRS; CDR2 reads YFSETQ. Trimming cost V 1 base and J 3 bases, with 14 bases left between them. The CDR3 region has the DNA TGCGCCAGCAGCTTGACAGGGCCGGAACTCTACAATGAGCAGTTCTTC. It specifies CASSLTGPELYNEQFF.

This clonotype was seen at least ten times. J is TRBJ2-5 and V is TRBV7-6; D ambiguous. Germline loops: CDR1 SGHVS, CDR2 FNYEAQ. The CDR3 extends over 12 amino acids. Trimming took 2 bases from V and 4 from J, leaving 5 bases between them. This CDR3 reads CASSLPRETQYF. DNA of the CDR3: TGTGCCAGCAGCTTACCTAGAGAGACCCAGTACTTC.

This clonotype was seen more than once but under ten times. The chain links TRBV20-1 to TRBJ1-5; 9 bases map to TRBD1. This CDR3 is 13 amino acids long. The ends lost 3 bases at V and 6 bases at J; junction bases unmatched: 3. Germline assignment: CDR1 DFQATT and CDR2 SNEGSKA (reference sequence). Here the CDR3 DNA reads TGCAGTGCTAGGGGACAGGGCGCTCAGCCCCAGCATTTT. Translating it yields CSARGQGAQPQHF.

The rearrangement links TRBV5-6 to TRBJ1-5; D call uncertain. CDR3 length equals 16 residues. With 4 bases removed from V and 6 bases from J, the gap between germline ends came to 20 bases. Germline V gives CDR1 SGHDT, CDR2 YYEEEE. The CDR3 loop reads CASSPWPFGYGQPQHF. Here the CDR3 DNA reads TGTGCCAGCAGCCCCTGGCCCTTTGGGTATGGTCAGCCCCAGCATTTT.